This T cell receptor beta chain comes out of a study of early stage breast cancer tumors. Study-level background: ER+/PR+/HER2- status applied to about 75% of the 16 invasive breast tumors. Eight or nine ER+/PR+/HER2- tumors were invasive ductal; a few were invasive lobular.

With regard to this clone: What it recognizes is unknown.

Germline V lookup: CDR1 LNHDA, CDR2 SQIVND (reference sequence). V lost 5 bases to trimming and J lost 6 bases; unmatched junction nucleotides: 6. The CDR3 contains 16 residues. Findings of the study overall: Tumors had roughly 2.5-fold higher T cell density than normal breast.

Method: immunoSEQ multiplex PCR; TCRdb's copy keeps in-frame clones and lacks some. The sample lists some 2,000 clones, about three quarters seen once, with roughly 9.8% in the top ten. The chain carries TRBV19 and TRBJ2-2; 13 bases map to TRBD2. Material for sequencing was normal breast tissue next to the tumor. The sequence came from a person aged 35 to 50 with breast cancer. CDR3 loop: CASSPRLAGGPGELFF. CDR3 DNA: TGTGCCAGTAGTCCAAGACTAGCGGGAGGCCCCGGGGAGCTGTTTTTT.